This T cell receptor (beta chain) was found in a study of blood T cell repertoires in COVID-19. Study-level information: From T cells, B-cell-depleted T cells, or PBMCs came the material, which was cDNA or gDNA.

The CDR3 loop spans 13 amino acids. The germline CDR1 and CDR2 sequences are SGHRS and YFSETQ. V was shortened by 4 bases and J by 1 base, with 8 bases between the two germline ends. With respect to this clone: The same CDR3 arises from other DNA sequences in this sample as well.

Authors' methods: Amplification from reference gene primers served as the basis for estimated nucleated cell counts. Sequencing was performed with immunoSEQ multiplex PCR; in TCRdb, only in-frame clones are kept and a portion is missing. Clonal size and the V and J genes are those of that table, whereas D and trimming came from the DNA. In the table there are hundreds of thousands of clones, approximately 91% of which are singletons. Allocation to cohorts depended on clinical history reported by the participants. This receptor was identified in a woman aged 55-69 years who had recovered from COVID-19. Sequenced material: PBMCs or T cells enriched from blood (not recorded which). This sequence joins TRBV5-1 and TRBJ1-1; D remains ambiguous. DNA of the CDR3: TGCGCCAGCAGCCTAGGAGGGAACACTGAAGCTTTCTTT. Amino acid sequence: CASSLGGNTEAFF.